These T cell receptor beta chains were read from a single sample in a study of blood T cells in healthy people across ages. TCRdb independently ran MiXCR on the 5' RACE reads; one entry per CDR3 protein. The profile covers some 900,000 distinct CDR3 sequences, with 45% to 50% appearing a single time and around an eighth taken by the ten largest. Sequencing used blood. The receptors stem from a man younger than 45 in good health. Both conserved end residues are part of each CDR3.

TRBJ1-5 | TRBV10-3 | CAISESRSNNQPQHF
TRBJ2-7 | TRBV10-2 | CASRDDRTGSYEQYF
TRBJ2-2 | TRBV25-1 | CASSEYRGGITNTGELFF
TRBJ2-1 | TRBV6-2/TRBV6-3 | CATNLGGVHNEQFF
TRBJ2-5 | TRBV3-1 | CASSQEDGFQETQYF
TRBJ2-7 | TRBV7-9 | CASSLDRFPKAGEQYF
TRBJ2-7 | TRBV12-3/TRBV12-4 | CASGTSSAQTAVVYEQYF
TRBJ2-3 | TRBV20-1 | CSARPGRVTDTQYF
TRBJ2-6 | TRBV12-3/TRBV12-4 | CASSLSVVRKALSGANVLTF
TRBJ2-7 | TRBV14 | CASSQEGNGRYEQYF
TRBJ2-3 | TRBV20-1 | CSAHLAGVSDTQYF
TRBJ1-6 | TRBV25-1 | CASLPGGLNSPLHF
TRBJ1-4 | TRBV27 | CASSRDIYEKLFF
TRBJ2-3 | TRBV6-2/TRBV6-3 | CASSYPQTGGMDTQYF
TRBJ2-3 | TRBV6-6 | CASRGTGAGSTDTQYF
TRBJ2-5 | TRBV7-2 | CASSLEGPSGSYNEQYF
TRBJ1-4 | TRBV5-1 | CASRLGTGVGEKLFF
TRBJ1-5 | TRBV7-2 | CASSFTGIGNQPQHF
TRBJ2-2 | TRBV29-1 | CSAKTVNTGELFF
. | TRBV7-9 | CASSSQLKRNIQYF
TRBJ2-7 | TRBV25-1 | CASSEYGAGPSYEQYF
TRBJ2-1 | TRBV15 | CATSTETSGRLNEQFF
TRBJ1-1 | TRBV10-3 | CAIRPGEGGTEAFF
. | TRBV5-1 | CANSEDRGVLYEQYF
TRBJ2-4 | TRBV21-1 | CASSKLLVCFQYF
TRBJ2-7 | TRBV4-2 | CASSQKLAGDSYEQYF
TRBJ1-1 | TRBV5-1 | CASSPSGSNTEAFF
TRBJ2-1 | TRBV29-1 | CSVVGTGYNEQFF
TRBJ1-2 | TRBV3-1 | CASSQEEQGRGYTF
TRBJ1-2 | TRBV4-2 | CASSQDGLWDTGYTF
. | TRBV24-1 | CATSDQGQQETQYF
TRBJ2-3 | TRBV30 | CAWSVRTGQGSNTQYF
TRBJ2-1 | TRBV6-2/TRBV6-3 | CASSPTIGAYNEQFF
TRBJ2-3 | TRBV6-2/TRBV6-3 | CASSPTEDTQYF
TRBJ1-5 | TRBV9 | CASRARDRGQPQHF
TRBJ2-3 | TRBV5-1 | CASSFRLAEVTGTQYF
TRBJ2-5 | TRBV7-4 | CASSHRDREENEQYF
TRBJ1-4 | TRBV20-1 | CSGQVANEKLFF